The rows below give T cell receptor beta chains drawn from one sample of a study of response to subunit inactivated influenza vaccine. TCRdb recomputed calls from the RT-PCR reads with MiXCR, one row per CDR3 protein. The sample records about 500,000 distinct CDR3 sequences, 13% being singletons. The input for sequencing was PBMCs from blood, taken about 40 days after vaccination. All receptors come from a middle-aged man who received an inactivated influenza vaccine. Both conserved end residues are part of each CDR3. Fields, in order: V gene, clone size, J gene, D gene, CDR3 DNA, CDR3 protein. The D gene is left open where the match is weak. Clone size is not always given. Where it is, it says once, few, many or a class for expanded clones.

>TRBV29-1|.|TRBJ2-2|TRBD1
TGCAGCGTCCGGACGGGACAGGAGAACACCGGGGAGCTGTTTTTT
CSVRTGQENTGELFF
>TRBV11-2|few|TRBJ2-5|TRBD2
TGTGCCAGCAGCCCCCAGCGGGGATTCCAAGAGACCCAGTACTTC
CASSPQRGFQETQYF
>TRBV7-2|few|TRBJ2-7|.
TGTGCCAGCAGCTCCGAGTTGGTGGCCTTTAGTCCCTACGAGCAGTACTTC
CASSSELVAFSPYEQYF
>TRBV9|few|TRBJ1-4|.
TGTGCCAGCAGTCGAACACAGCGTCTATTCGGAAATGAAAAACTGTTTTTT
CASSRTQRLFGNEKLFF
>TRBV20-1|few|TRBJ2-1|TRBD2
TGCAGTCTCAGGCTTGGCGGGAGGGATCACAATGAGCAGTTCTTC
CSLRLGGRDHNEQFF
>TRBV28|.|TRBJ2-7|.
TGTGCCGCCTTATCGCGTTACGCCTACGAGCAGTACTTC
CAALSRYAYEQYF
>TRBV20-1|.|TRBJ2-3|.
TGCAGTGCTAGTATTACGGGCACAGATACGCAGTATTTT
CSASITGTDTQYF
>TRBV20-1|.|TRBJ2-3|.
TGCAGTGCCTTTCACCATACGCAGTATTTT
CSAFHHTQYF
>TRBV20-1|few|TRBJ2-7|TRBD1
TGCAGTGCTGAGGACAGGATTAGCTCCTACGAGCAGTACTTC
CSAEDRISSYEQYF
>TRBV27|few|TRBJ2-7|.
TGTGCCAGCAGTCGGCTAGCGCTGAACGAGCAGTACTTC
CASSRLALNEQYF
>TRBV7-6|.|TRBJ2-7|TRBD1
TGTGCCAGCAGCCCTACCACAGGGGGGCGGGAGCAGTACTTC
CASSPTTGGREQYF
>TRBV6-2/TRBV6-3|many|TRBJ1-5|.
TGTGCCAGCAGCCGTAAAAGACAGGACACGGATTGGCGCAATCAGCCCCAGCATTTT
CASSRKRQDTDWRNQPQHF
>TRBV4-1|few|TRBJ2-3|TRBD1
TGCGCCAGCAGCCCTACCACCTTGGACAGGACAGATACGCAGTATTTT
CASSPTTLDRTDTQYF
>TRBV4-2|many|TRBJ1-1|.
TGTGCCAGCAGCCAATGGGGAGGGGAGGAAGCTTTCTTT
CASSQWGGEEAFF
>TRBV5-1|few|TRBJ2-3|TRBD2
TGCGCCAGCCGTGGACTAGCGGCTAGCACAGATACGCAGTATTTT
CASRGLAASTDTQYF
>TRBV5-5|few|TRBJ1-3|.
TGTGCCAGCAGCTTGGCGGGTAGAAGATCTGGAAACACCATATATTTT
CASSLAGRRSGNTIYF
>TRBV25-1|few|TRBJ2-2|TRBD2
TGTGCCAGCAGTGAATTGGTAGCGGGGGGCGGGGAGCTGTTTTTT
CASSELVAGGGELFF
>TRBV27|.|TRBJ2-5|.
TGTGCCAGCAGTCCCGGAGAGGGACCTGGGGAGACCCAGTACTTC
CASSPGEGPGETQYF
>TRBV20-1|many|TRBJ2-7|.
TGCAGTGCTGGGGACCGGTACTCCTACGAGCAGTACTTC
CSAGDRYSYEQYF
>TRBV12-3/TRBV12-4|few|TRBJ2-1|.
TGTGCCAGCAGTCCACCCCGAGCAGGAAATGAGCAGTTCTTC
CASSPPRAGNEQFF
>TRBV28|few|TRBJ2-5|TRBD2
TGTGCCAGCAGGCTGGCGCTAGCGGGAGGGCCGGAAGAGACCCAGTACTTC
CASRLALAGGPEETQYF
>TRBV12-3/TRBV12-4|.|TRBJ1-1|.
TGTGCCAGCAGTTTTTTCGGGGGGAACACTGAAGCTTTCTTT
CASSFFGGNTEAFF
>TRBV18|once|TRBJ2-7|TRBD1
TGTGCCAGCTCCCCGGGCAGGGGGTCTTCCTACGAGCAGTACTTC
CASSPGRGSSYEQYF
>TRBV6-5|.|TRBJ2-7|TRBD1
TGTGCCAGCAGTTTTGGACAGGGGCCCCTCGAGCAGTACTTC
CASSFGQGPLEQYF
>TRBV19|.|TRBJ2-2|.
TGTGCCAGTAGTACCACAAGGAGGGGAGACACCGGGGAGCTGTTTTTT
CASSTTRRGDTGELFF
>TRBV11-3|.|TRBJ2-1|TRBD2
TGTGCCAGCAGCTTAGTCCGAGCGGGAGTGGAGGCCAATGAGCAGTTCTTC
CASSLVRAGVEANEQFF
>TRBV6-2/TRBV6-3|many|TRBJ2-1|.
TGTGCCAGCAGTTACGGACTGGTCCGAGAGCAGTTCTTC
CASSYGLVREQFF
>TRBV24-1|many|TRBJ1-5|.
TGTGCCACCAGTGATTACAGCAATCAGCCCCAGCATTTT
CATSDYSNQPQHF
>TRBV4-1|.|TRBJ2-4|TRBD2
TGCGCCAGCAGCCAAGGGGGGGGGGTGAACATTCAGTACTTC
CASSQGGGVNIQYF
>TRBV20-1|few|TRBJ2-5|TRBD1
TGCAGTGCTAGAGGAAGGGGACAGGGAGAGACCCAGTACTTC
CSARGRGQGETQYF
>TRBV7-2|.|TRBJ1-5|.
TGTGCCAGCAGCCTAATAACTAGCAATCAGCCCCAGCATTTT
CASSLITSNQPQHF
>TRBV7-2|.|TRBJ2-5|TRBD2
TGTGCCAGCAGCTTAGGACTAGCGGGAACCCAAGTGACCCAGTACTTC
CASSLGLAGTQVTQYF
>TRBV6-5|.|TRBJ2-7|TRBD2
TGTGCCAGCAGTTACGGGACTAGTTTTTACGAGCAGTACTTC
CASSYGTSFYEQYF
>TRBV10-1|.|TRBJ2-7|.
TGCGCCAGCAGTGAGTCGGGAGCTGGGGAGCAGTACTTC
CASSESGAGEQYF
>TRBV11-2|few|TRBJ1-2|TRBD1
TGTGCCAGCAGCCCCCGCGGGACAGTTGAGGGCTACACCTTC
CASSPRGTVEGYTF